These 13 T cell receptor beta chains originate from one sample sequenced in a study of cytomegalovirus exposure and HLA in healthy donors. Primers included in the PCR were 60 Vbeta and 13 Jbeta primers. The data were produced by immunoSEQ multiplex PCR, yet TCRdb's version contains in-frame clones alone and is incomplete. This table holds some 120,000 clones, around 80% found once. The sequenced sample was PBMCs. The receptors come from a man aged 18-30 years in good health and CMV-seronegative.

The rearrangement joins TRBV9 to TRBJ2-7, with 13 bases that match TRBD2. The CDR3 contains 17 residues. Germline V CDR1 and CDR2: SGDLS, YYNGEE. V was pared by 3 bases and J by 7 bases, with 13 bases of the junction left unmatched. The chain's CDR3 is CASSGLAGGQSNGEQYF. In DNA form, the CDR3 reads TGTGCCAGCAGCGGACTAGCGGGAGGCCAATCAAATGGTGAGCAGTACTTC.

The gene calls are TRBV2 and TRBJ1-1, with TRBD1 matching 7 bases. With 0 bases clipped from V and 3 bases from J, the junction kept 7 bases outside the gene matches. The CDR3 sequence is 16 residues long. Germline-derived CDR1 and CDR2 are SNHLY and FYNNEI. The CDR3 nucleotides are TGTGCCAGCAGTGAAGCGCGGACAGGACGAGACACTGAAGCTTTCTTT. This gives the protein CASSEARTGRDTEAFF.

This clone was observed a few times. CDR3 sequence (DNA): TGTGCCAGTAGGCTAACGGCTAGGTATGAGCAGTTCTTC. Translated: CASRLTARYEQFF. The rearrangement joins TRBV19 to TRBJ2-1; D gene unclear. Germline loops: CDR1 LNHDA, CDR2 SQIVND (reference sequence). This CDR3 comprises 13 residues. The V end was cut by 6 bases, the J end by 8 bases, with 14 bases between. Looking up the rest from reference TRBV19 and TRBJ2-1 gives the full variable domain: DGGITQSPKYLFRKEGQNVTLSCEQNLNHDAMYWYRQDPGQGLRLIYYSQIVNDFQKGDIAEGYSVSREKKESFPLTVTSAQKNPTAFYLCASRLTARYEQFFGPGTRLTVL.

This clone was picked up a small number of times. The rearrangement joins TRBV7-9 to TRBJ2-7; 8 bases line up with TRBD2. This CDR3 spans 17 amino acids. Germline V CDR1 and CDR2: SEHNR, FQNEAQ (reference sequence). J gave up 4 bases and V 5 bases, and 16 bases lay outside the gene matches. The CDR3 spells CASSPPNGIAGRYEQYF. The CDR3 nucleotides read TGTGCCAGCAGCCCCCCCAACGGAATAGCGGGACGGTACGAGCAGTACTTC.

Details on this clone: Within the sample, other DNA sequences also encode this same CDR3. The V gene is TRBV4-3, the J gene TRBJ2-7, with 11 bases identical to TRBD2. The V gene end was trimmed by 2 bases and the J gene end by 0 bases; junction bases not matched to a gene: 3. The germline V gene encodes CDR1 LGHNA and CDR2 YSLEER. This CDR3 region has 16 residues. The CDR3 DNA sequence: TGCGCCAGCAGCCAAACCGGGACTAGCGGCTCCTACGAGCAGTACTTC. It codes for CASSQTGTSGSYEQYF.

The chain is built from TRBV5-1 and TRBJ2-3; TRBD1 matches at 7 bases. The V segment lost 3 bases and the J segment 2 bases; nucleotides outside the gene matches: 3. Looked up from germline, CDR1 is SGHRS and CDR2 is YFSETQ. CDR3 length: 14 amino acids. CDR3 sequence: CASSWTGPTDTQYF. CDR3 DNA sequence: TGCGCCAGCAGCTGGACAGGCCCCACAGATACGCAGTATTTT.

CDR3 nucleotide sequence: TGTGCCAGCAGGCAGGGAAAATACCCAAATCAGCCCCAGCATTTT. Protein: CASRQGKYPNQPQHF. The rearrangement joins TRBV11-2 to TRBJ1-5, with a possible D match to TRBD1 (5 bases). V lost 6 bases, J lost 4 bases, and 16 bases lay in between. CDR1 and CDR2 from the germline V gene are SGHAT and FQNNGV. The CDR3 length is 15 residues.

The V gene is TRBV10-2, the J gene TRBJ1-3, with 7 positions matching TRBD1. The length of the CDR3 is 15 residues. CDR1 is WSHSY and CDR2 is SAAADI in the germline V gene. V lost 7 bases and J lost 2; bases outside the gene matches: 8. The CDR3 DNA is TGCGCCAGCATAAAGGACAGGCAGACTGGAAACACCATATATTTT. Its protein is CASIKDRQTGNTIYF.

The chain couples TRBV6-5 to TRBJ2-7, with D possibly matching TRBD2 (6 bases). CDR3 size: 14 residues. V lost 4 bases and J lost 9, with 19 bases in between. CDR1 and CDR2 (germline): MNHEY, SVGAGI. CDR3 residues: CASSSAGPTLGQYF. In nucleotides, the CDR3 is TGTGCCAGCAGTTCCGCGGGACCGACACTTGGGCAGTACTTC.

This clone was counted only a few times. This chain's CDR3 is CASSIAGGQPQHF. DNA of the CDR3: TGTGCCAGTAGTATTGCAGGGGGGCAGCCCCAGCATTTT. The chain couples TRBV19 to TRBJ1-5; 7 bases are shared with TRBD1. The germline gives CDR1 LNHDA, CDR2 SQIVND (reference sequence). Unmatched junction bases numbered 3, after V lost 3 bases and J lost 7 bases. The CDR3 runs to 13 residues.

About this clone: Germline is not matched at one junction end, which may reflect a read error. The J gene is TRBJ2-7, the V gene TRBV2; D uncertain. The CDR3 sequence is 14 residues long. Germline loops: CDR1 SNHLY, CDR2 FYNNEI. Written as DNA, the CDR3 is TGTGCCAGCAGGGAAGACACAAGCTCCTACGAGCAGTACTTC. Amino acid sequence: CASREDTSSYEQYF.

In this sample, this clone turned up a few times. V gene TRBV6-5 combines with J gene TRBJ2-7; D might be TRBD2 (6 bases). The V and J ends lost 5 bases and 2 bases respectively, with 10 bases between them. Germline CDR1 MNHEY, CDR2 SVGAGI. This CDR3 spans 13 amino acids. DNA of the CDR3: TGTGCCAGCAGTCGGGCGGGAACCTACGAGCAGTACTTC. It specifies CASSRAGTYEQYF.

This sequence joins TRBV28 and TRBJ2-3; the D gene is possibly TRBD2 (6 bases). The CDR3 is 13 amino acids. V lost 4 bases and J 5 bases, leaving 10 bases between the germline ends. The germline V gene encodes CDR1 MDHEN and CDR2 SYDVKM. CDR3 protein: CASSWRDGDTQYF. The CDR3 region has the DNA TGTGCCAGCAGTTGGCGGGACGGAGATACGCAGTATTTT.